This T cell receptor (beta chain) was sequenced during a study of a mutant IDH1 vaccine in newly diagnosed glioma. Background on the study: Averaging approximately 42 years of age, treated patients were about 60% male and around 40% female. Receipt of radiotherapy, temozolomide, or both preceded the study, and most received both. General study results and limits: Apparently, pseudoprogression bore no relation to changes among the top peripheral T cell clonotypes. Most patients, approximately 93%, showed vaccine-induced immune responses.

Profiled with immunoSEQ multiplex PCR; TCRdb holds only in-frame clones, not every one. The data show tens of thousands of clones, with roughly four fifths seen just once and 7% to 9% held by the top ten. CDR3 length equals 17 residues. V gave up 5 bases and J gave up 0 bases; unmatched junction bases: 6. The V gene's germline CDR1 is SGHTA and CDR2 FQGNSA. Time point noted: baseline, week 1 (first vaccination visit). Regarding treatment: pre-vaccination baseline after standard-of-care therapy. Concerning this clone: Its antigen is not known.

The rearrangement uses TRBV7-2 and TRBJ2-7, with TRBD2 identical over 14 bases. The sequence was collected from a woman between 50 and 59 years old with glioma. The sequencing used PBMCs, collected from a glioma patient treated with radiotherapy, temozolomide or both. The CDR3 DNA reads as TGTGCCAGCAGCCCTCGGACTAGCGGGGGGAGCTCCTACGAGCAGTACTTC. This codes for CASSPRTSGGSSYEQYF.